This T cell receptor (beta chain) was recovered during a study of CXCR3-negative and CXCR3-positive naive CD8 T cells. Broader study findings: Both naive subsets, CXCR3-negative and CXCR3-positive, displayed similar TRBV-TRBJ usage, unlike memory cells.

Libraries were UMI-labeled 5' RACE TRB cDNA. No DNA is given; TCRdb re-called the 5' RACE reads and lists each CDR3 protein once. The sample's table shows approximately 52,000 distinct CDR3 sequences. With roughly 300,000 cells each, the CD8+ T cell subsets were individually sorted in triplicate. Comment on this clonotype: Its target is not known.

This CDR3 contains 13 residues. Germline CDR1 MDHEN, CDR2 SYDVKM. V usage is TRBV28 and J usage is TRBJ2-1; TCRdb's D call, TRBD1, is unchecked because there is no DNA. The receptor was isolated from a human donor in good health. Some clones in this sample may be carry-over from other donors' samples. The sample consisted of memory CD8+ T cells from blood. The CDR3 loop reads CASTPPGGNEQFF.